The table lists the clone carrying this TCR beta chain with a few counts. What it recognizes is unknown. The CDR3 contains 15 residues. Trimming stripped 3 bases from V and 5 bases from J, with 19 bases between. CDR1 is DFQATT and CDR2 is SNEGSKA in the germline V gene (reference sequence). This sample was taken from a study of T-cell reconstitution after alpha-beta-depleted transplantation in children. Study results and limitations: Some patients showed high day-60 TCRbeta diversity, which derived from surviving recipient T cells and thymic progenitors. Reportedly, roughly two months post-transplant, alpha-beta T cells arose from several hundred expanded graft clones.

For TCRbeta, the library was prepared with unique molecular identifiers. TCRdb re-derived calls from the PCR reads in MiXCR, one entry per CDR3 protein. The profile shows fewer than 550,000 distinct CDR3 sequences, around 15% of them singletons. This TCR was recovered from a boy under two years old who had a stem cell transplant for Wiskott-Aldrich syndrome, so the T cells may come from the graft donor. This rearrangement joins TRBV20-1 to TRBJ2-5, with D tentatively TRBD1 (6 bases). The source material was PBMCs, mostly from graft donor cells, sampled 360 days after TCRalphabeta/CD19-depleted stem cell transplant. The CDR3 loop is CSARSHSVQGETQYF. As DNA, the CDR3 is TGCAGTGCTAGGTCCCACTCGGTCCAGGGGGAGACCCAGTACTTC.